This TCR beta chain appears in the sequencing data of a study of blood T cells in healthy people across ages. Through a sample-barcoded 5' primer and a J-beta primer mix, a second PCR was run for 7 to 11 cycles. Using its own MiXCR run on the 5' RACE reads, TCRdb lists one record per CDR3 protein. The sample yields about 1.8 million distinct CDR3 sequences, 49% seen once. To note about this clonotype: The antigen remains unidentified.

This CDR3 comprises 18 residues. Per the germline V gene, CDR1 is MNHEY and CDR2 is SVGAGI. V dropped 2 bases and J dropped 2; count of bases not matched to a gene: 11. Study-wide findings and caveats: Changes seen in expanded clonotypes were possibly confounded by donor CMV status left unknown.

The receptor was derived from a woman aged 40 to 49 in good health. J is TRBJ2-1 and V is TRBV6-5, with 8 bases lining up with TRBD2. The source material was blood. CDR3 region: CASSYKWRGGSPYNEQFF. The CDR3 DNA sequence: TGTGCCAGCAGTTACAAATGGCGCGGGGGGTCTCCCTACAATGAGCAGTTCTTC.